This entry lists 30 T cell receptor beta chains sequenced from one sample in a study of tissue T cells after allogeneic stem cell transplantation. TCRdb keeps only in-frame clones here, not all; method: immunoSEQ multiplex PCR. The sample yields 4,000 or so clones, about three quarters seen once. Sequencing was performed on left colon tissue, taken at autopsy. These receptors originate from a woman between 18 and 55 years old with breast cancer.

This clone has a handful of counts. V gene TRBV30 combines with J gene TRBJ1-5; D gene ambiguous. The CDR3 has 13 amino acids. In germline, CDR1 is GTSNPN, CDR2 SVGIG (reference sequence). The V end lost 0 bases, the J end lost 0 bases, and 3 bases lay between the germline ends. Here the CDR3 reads CAWSVDSNQPQHF. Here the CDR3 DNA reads TGTGCCTGGAGTGTAGATAGCAATCAGCCCCAGCATTTT. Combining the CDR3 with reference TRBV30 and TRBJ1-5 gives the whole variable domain SQTIHQWPATLVQPVGSPLSLECTVEGTSNPNLYWYRQAAGRGLQLLFYSVGIGQISSEVPQNLSASRPQDRQFILSSKKLLLSDSGFYLCAWSVDSNQPQHFGDGTRLSIL.

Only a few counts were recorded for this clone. CDR3 residues: CASSLSSGGVHEQYF. The DNA for the CDR3 is TGTGCCAGCAGCTTATCTAGCGGGGGGGTCCACGAGCAGTACTTC. V is TRBV7-2 and J is TRBJ2-7, with TRBD2 matching over 12 bases. The V gene's germline CDR1 is SGHTA and CDR2 FQGNSA. The CDR3 spans 15 residues. V was clipped by 2 bases and J by 5 bases; unmatched bases: 4.

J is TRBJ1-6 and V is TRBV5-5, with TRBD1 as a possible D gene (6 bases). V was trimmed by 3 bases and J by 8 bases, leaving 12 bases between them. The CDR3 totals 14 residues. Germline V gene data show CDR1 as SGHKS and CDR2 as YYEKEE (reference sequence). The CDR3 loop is CASSWTAFDSPLHF. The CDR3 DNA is TGTGCCAGCAGCTGGACAGCGTTTGATTCACCCCTCCACTTT.

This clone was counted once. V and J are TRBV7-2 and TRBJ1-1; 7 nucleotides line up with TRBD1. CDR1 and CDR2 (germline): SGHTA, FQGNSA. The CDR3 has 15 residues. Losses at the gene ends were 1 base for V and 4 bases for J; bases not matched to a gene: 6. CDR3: CASSLGDRRTTEAFF. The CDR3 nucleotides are TGTGCCAGCAGCTTAGGGGACAGAAGGACCACTGAAGCTTTCTTT.

The CDR3 loop is CASSLSGGQYF. The CDR3 DNA sequence: TGTGCCAGCAGTTTAAGCGGGGGGCAGTATTTT. V usage is TRBV12-3 or TRBV12-4 and J usage is TRBJ2-3, with 8 nucleotides matching TRBD2. J was trimmed by 11 bases and V by 2 bases; bases with no gene match: 0. The CDR3 covers 11 residues.

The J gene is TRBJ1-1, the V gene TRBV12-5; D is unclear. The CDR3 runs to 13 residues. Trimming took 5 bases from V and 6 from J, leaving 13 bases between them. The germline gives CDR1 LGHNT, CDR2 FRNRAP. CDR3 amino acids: CASGIESASEAFF. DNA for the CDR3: TGTGCTAGTGGTATCGAATCAGCCTCTGAAGCTTTCTTT.

The CDR3 bases are TGTGCCAGCCACGTGGGGGCATCGAACACCGGGGAGCTGTTTTTT. Protein product: CASHVGASNTGELFF. V usage is TRBV9 and J usage is TRBJ2-2, with a weak D call TRBD1 (6 bases). Germline V lookup: CDR1 SGDLS, CDR2 YYNGEE. The CDR3 is 15 residues long. Deletions cut 7 bases from V and 0 bases from J, with 13 bases between.

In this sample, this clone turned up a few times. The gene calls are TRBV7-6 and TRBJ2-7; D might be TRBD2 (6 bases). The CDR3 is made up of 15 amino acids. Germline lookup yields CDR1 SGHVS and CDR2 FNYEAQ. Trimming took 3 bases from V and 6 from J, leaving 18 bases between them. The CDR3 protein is CASSFSGDFQGEQYF. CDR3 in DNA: TGTGCCAGCAGCTTTTCGGGGGACTTTCAAGGCGAGCAGTACTTC.

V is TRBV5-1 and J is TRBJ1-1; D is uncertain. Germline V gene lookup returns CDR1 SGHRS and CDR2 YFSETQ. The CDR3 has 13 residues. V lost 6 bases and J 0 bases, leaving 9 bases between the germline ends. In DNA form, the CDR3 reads TGCGCCAGCAAGGACGGTCTGAACACTGAAGCTTTCTTT. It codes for CASKDGLNTEAFF.

DNA for the CDR3: TGTGCCTGGACCCCCCGCCCGAACACTGAAGCTTTCTTT. This translates into CAWTPRPNTEAFF. The V gene is TRBV30, the J gene TRBJ1-1; D remains unclear. Germline CDR1 and CDR2: GTSNPN and SVGIG (reference sequence). Between the trimmed V and J ends, which lost 4 bases and 1 base, there was a span of 10 bases. This CDR3 spans 13 amino acids. The variable domain in full, with the rest retrieved from reference TRBV30 and TRBJ1-1, is SQTIHQWPATLVQPVGSPLSLECTVEGTSNPNLYWYRQAAGRGLQLLFYSVGIGQISSEVPQNLSASRPQDRQFILSSKKLLLSDSGFYLCAWTPRPNTEAFFGQGTRLTVV.

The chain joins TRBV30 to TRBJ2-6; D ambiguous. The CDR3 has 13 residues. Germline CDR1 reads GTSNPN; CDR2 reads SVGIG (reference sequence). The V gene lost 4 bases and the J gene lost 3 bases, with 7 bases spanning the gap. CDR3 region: CAWTNGGANVLTF. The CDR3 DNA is TGTGCCTGGACCAACGGTGGGGCCAACGTCCTGACTTTC. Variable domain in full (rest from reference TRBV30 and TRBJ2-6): SQTIHQWPATLVQPVGSPLSLECTVEGTSNPNLYWYRQAAGRGLQLLFYSVGIGQISSEVPQNLSASRPQDRQFILSSKKLLLSDSGFYLCAWTNGGANVLTFGAGSRLTVL.

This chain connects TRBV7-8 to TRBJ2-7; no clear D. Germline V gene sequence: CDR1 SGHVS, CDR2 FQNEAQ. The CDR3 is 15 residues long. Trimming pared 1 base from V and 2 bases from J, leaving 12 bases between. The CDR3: CASSLVKGSTYEQYF. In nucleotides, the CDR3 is TGTGCCAGCAGCTTAGTCAAGGGCAGCACCTACGAGCAGTACTTC.

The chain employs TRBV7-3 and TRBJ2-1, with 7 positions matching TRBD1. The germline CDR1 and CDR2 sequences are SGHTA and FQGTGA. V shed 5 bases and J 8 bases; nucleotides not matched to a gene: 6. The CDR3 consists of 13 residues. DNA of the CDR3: TGTGCCAGCAGCGCCGACAGGGATGATGAGCAGTTCTTC. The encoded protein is CASSADRDDEQFF.

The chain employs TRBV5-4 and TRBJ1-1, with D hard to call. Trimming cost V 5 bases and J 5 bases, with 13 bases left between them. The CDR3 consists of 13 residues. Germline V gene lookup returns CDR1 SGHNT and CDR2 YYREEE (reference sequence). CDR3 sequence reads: CASRPTTGTEAFF. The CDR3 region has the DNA TGTGCCAGCAGGCCTACGACGGGTACTGAAGCTTTCTTT.

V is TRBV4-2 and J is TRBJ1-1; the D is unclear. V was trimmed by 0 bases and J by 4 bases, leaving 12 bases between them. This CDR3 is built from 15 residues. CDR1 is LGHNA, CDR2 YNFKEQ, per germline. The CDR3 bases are TGTGCCAGCAGCCAAGAAGGGCTAACCATCACTGAAGCTTTCTTT. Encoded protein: CASSQEGLTITEAFF.

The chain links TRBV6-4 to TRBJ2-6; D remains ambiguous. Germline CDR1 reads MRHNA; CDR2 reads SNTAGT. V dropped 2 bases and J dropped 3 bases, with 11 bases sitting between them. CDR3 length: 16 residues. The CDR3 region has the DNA TGTGCCAGCAGTGACGAGGTCGGTGATGGGGCCAACGTCCTGACTTTC. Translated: CASSDEVGDGANVLTF.

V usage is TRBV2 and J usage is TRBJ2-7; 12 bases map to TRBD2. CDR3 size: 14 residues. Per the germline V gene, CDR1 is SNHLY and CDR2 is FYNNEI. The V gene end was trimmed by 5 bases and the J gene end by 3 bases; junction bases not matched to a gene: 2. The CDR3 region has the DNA TGTGCCAGCAGTAAGACTAGCGGGAGCTACGAGCAGTACTTC. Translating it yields CASSKTSGSYEQYF.

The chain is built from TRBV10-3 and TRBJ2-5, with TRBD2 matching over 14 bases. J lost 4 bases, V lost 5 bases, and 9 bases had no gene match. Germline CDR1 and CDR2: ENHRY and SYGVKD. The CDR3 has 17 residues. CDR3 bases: TGTGCCATCAGTCCGAGGACTAGCGGGGGGATGTCAGAGACCCAGTACTTC. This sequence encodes CAISPRTSGGMSETQYF.

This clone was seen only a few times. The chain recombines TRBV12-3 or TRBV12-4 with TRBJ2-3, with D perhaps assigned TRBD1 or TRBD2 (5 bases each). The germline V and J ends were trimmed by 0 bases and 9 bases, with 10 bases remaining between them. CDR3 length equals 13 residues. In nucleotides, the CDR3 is TGTGCCAGCAGTTTAGCGGCTGGGGGAACGCAGTATTTT. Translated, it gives CASSLAAGGTQYF.

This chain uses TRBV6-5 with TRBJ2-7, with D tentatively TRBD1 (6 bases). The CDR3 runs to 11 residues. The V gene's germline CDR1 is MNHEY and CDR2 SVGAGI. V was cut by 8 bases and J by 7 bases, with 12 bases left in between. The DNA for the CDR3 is TGTGCCAGCTCGACAGGCGAAGAGCAGTACTTC. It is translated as CASSTGEEQYF.

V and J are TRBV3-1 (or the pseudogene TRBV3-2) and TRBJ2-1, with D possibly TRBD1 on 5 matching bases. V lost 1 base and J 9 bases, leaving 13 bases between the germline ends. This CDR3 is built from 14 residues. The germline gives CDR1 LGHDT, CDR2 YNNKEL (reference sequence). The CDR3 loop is CASSQVRSTGEQFF. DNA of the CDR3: TGTGCCAGCAGCCAAGTTCGGTCTACAGGTGAGCAGTTCTTC.

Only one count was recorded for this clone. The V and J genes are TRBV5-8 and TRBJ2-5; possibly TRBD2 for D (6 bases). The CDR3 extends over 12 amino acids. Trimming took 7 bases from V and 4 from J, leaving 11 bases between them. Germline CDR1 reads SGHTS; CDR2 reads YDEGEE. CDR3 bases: TGTGCCAGCTTGGCGGGACTAGAGACCCAGTACTTC. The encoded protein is CASLAGLETQYF.

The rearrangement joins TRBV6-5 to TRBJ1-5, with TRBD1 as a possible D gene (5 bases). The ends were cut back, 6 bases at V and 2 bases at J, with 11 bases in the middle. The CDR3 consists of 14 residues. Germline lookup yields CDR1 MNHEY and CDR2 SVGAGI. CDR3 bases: TGTGCCAGCAGCCCGGGGGGGGGCAATCAGCCCCAGCATTTT. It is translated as CASSPGGGNQPQHF.

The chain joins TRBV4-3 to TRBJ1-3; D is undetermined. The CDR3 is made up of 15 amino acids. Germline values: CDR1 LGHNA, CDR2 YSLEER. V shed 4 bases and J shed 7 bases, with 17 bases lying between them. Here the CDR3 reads CASSPNEGSWNTIYF. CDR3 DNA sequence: TGCGCCAGCAGCCCAAACGAGGGATCTTGGAACACCATATATTTT.

The CDR3 loop is CASSLDRGTDTQYF. The CDR3 coding sequence is TGTGCCAGCAGCTTAGACAGGGGGACAGATACGCAGTATTTT. The V gene is TRBV7-2, the J gene TRBJ2-3; TRBD1 agrees at 8 bases. This CDR3 contains 14 residues. With 1 base clipped from V and 3 bases from J, the junction kept 0 bases outside the gene matches. CDR1 and CDR2 from the germline V gene are SGHTA and FQGNSA.

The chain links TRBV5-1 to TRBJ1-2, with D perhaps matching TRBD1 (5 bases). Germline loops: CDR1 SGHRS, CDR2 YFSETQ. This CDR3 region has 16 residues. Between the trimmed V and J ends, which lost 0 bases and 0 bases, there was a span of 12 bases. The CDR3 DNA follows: TGCGCCAGCAGCTTGGACGTTCAGGGAGCTAACTATGGCTACACCTTC. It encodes CASSLDVQGANYGYTF. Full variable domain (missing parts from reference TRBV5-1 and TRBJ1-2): KAGVTQTPRYLIKTRGQQVTLSCSPISGHRSVSWYQQTPGQGLQFLFEYFSETQRNKGNFPGRFSGRQFSNSRSEMNVSTLELGDSALYLCASSLDVQGANYGYTFGSGTRLTVV.

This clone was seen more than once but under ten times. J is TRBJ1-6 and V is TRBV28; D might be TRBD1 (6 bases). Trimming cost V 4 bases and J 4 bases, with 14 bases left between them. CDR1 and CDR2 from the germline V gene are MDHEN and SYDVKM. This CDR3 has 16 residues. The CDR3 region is CASSSVQGGYNSPLHF. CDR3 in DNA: TGTGCCAGCAGTTCCGTACAGGGAGGGTATAATTCACCCCTCCACTTT.

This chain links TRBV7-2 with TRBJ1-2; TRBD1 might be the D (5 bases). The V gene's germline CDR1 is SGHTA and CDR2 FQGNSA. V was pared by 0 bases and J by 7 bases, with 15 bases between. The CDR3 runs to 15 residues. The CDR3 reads CASSLARTSGGGYTF. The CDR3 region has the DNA TGTGCCAGCAGCTTAGCGAGGACCTCGGGGGGTGGCTACACCTTC.

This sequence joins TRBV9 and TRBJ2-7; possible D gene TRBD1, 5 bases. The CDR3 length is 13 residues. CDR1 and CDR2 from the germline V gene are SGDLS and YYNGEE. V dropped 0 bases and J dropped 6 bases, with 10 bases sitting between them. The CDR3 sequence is CASSVAGQGEQYF. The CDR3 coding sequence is TGTGCCAGCAGCGTAGCGGGCCAGGGCGAGCAGTACTTC.

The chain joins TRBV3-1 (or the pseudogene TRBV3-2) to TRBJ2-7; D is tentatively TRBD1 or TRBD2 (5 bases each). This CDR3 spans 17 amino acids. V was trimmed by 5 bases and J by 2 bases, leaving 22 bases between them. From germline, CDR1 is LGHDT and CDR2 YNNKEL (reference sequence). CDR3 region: CASSSMDGSGRTYEQYF. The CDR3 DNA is TGTGCCAGCAGCTCGATGGACGGGTCGGGACGAACCTACGAGCAGTACTTC.